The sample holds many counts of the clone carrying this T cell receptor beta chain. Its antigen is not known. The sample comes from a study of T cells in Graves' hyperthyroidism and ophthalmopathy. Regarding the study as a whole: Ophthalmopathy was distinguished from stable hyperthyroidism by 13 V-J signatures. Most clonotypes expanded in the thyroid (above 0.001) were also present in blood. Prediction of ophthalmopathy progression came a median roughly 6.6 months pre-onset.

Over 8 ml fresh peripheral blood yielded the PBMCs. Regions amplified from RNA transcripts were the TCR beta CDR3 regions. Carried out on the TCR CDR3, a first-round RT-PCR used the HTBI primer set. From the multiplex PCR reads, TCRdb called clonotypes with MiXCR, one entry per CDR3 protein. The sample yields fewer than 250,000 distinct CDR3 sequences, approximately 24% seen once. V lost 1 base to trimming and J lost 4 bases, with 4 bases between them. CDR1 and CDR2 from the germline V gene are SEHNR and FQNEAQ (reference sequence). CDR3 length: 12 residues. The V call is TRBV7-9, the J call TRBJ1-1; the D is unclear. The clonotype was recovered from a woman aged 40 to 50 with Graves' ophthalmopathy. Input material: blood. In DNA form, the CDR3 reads TGTGCCAGCAGCTTAGGCCCCACTGAAGCTTTCTTT. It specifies CASSLGPTEAFF.